This T cell receptor beta chain was sequenced during a study of regulatory T cells in long-lasting Graves disease. Study findings and constraints: Persistent disease exhibited a predilection for TRBV28, TRBJ1-2 and TRBJ2-5. Thyroid tissue was not studied; only peripheral blood was.

Sample time point: newly diagnosed GD, antithyroid drugs for less than 3 months. The TCR library was made from RNA that had been extracted from PBMCs in TRIzol. Arm-PCR with iRepertoire HTBI primers amplified the CDR3 regions for these TCR beta libraries. MiXCR, run by TCRdb on the multiplex PCR reads, gives a single entry per CDR3 protein. The sample has under 300,000 distinct CDR3 sequences, approximately 20% seen once. This clonotype was seen only a few times. The antigen is undetermined. Germline assignment: CDR1 SGDLS and CDR2 YYNGEE. The CDR3 covers 12 residues. Trimming took 4 bases from V and 10 from J, leaving 12 bases between them.

This chain joins TRBV9 and TRBJ2-1; D may be TRBD1 or TRBD2 (5 bases each). The receptor comes from a female donor with Graves disease. The sequencing here drew on peripheral blood mononuclear cells (PBMCs), taken at new diagnosis, from a patient treated with antithyroid drugs. CDR3 residues: CASSPQGPEQFF. DNA for the CDR3: TGTGCCAGCAGCCCCCAGGGACCCGAGCAGTTCTTC.